This entry lists 27 T cell receptor beta chains sequenced from one sample in a study of CD8 T cells in ankylosing spondylitis. Via MiXCR, TCRdb re-called the 5' RACE reads, giving one row per CDR3 protein. The sample has about 210,000 distinct CDR3 sequences; approximately 8% are singletons. What was sequenced was blood, either unsorted or a sorted T cell fraction (not recorded which). The receptors originated from a female donor with ankylosing spondylitis or in good health (not recorded which).

This clonotype occurred many times. The DNA for the CDR3 is TGCGCCAGCAGTGAGTCGGAAGTCACTGAAGCTTTCTTT. This encodes CASSESEVTEAFF. This chain links TRBV10-1 with TRBJ1-1, with no clear D. Per the germline V gene, CDR1 is WNHNN and CDR2 is SYGVQD (reference sequence). The ends were cut back, 0 bases at V and 4 bases at J, with 6 bases in the middle. The CDR3 length is 13 residues.

This clonotype occurred many times. This sequence joins TRBV29-1 and TRBJ1-2, with unresolved D. Trimming took 1 base from V and 7 from J, leaving 10 bases between them. The CDR3 covers 12 residues. Germline V gives CDR1 SQVTM, CDR2 ANQGSEA. The CDR3 nucleotides are TGCAGCGTTGAAGCTGGGCGTCTTGGCTACACCTTC. Protein: CSVEAGRLGYTF. Drawing the rest from reference TRBV29-1 and TRBJ1-2, the complete variable domain is SAVISQKPSRDICQRGTSLTIQCQVDSQVTMMFWYRQQPGQSLTLIATANQGSEATYESGFVIDKFPISRPNLTFSTLTVSNMSPEDSSIYLCSVEAGRLGYTFGSGTRLTVV.

This clonotype was counted ten times or more. The chain recombines TRBV4-3 with TRBJ2-3; no clear D. CDR1 is LGHNA, CDR2 YSLEER, per germline. The V end lost 2 bases, the J end lost 2 bases, and 8 bases lay between the germline ends. The length of the CDR3 is 14 residues. The CDR3 sequence: CASSQTWTTDTQYF. The CDR3 nucleotides are TGCGCCAGCAGCCAAACCTGGACCACAGATACGCAGTATTTT.

In this sample, this clonotype turned up many times. This sequence joins TRBV6-2 or TRBV6-3 and TRBJ1-5; D call uncertain. The germline CDR1 and CDR2 sequences are MNHEY and SVGEGT. The CDR3 totals 16 residues. Trimming left V 6 bases short and J 0 bases short, with 15 bases between. The CDR3 loop reads CASSHERRVSNQPQHF. CDR3 nucleotide sequence: TGTGCCAGCAGCCACGAAAGGAGGGTTAGCAATCAGCCCCAGCATTTT.

The sample holds a few counts of this clonotype. The rearrangement uses TRBV7-8 and TRBJ1-1, with D unclear. The CDR3 has 14 amino acids. Germline V gives CDR1 SGHVS, CDR2 FQNEAQ. V was shortened by 1 base and J by 7 bases, with 13 bases between the two germline ends. The CDR3 is CASSLGTAAHEAFF. DNA for the CDR3: TGTGCCAGCAGCTTAGGAACGGCAGCCCATGAAGCTTTCTTT.

This clonotype was seen many times. The chain recombines TRBV29-1 with TRBJ2-3; no reliable D call. V lost 0 bases and J lost 5, with 9 bases in between. The CDR3 has 13 amino acids. Per the germline V gene, CDR1 is SQVTM and CDR2 is ANQGSEA. DNA of the CDR3: TGCAGCGTTGAAGAAGCCAGGAAAGATACGCAGTATTTT. Protein sequence: CSVEEARKDTQYF.

This clonotype was observed a handful of times. The rearrangement uses TRBV12-3 or TRBV12-4 and TRBJ1-5, with D uncertain. V shed 6 bases and J shed 5 bases, with 11 bases lying between them. The CDR3 spans 13 residues. The DNA for the CDR3 is TGTGCCAGCAGCCGGCCTCCCGATCAGCCCCAGCATTTT. Residues: CASSRPPDQPQHF.

This clonotype showed up many times. The CDR3 spells CASSENPFPGQGTPTF. DNA of the CDR3: TGTGCCAGCAGTGAAAACCCCTTTCCGGGACAGGGGACTCCCACCTTC. The chain is built from TRBV9 and TRBJ1-2; 10 bases are shared with TRBD1. This CDR3 is built from 16 residues. In germline, CDR1 is SGDLS, CDR2 YYNGEE. V shed 5 bases and J 13 bases; nucleotides not matched to a gene: 20. Based on the CDR3 plus reference TRBV9 and TRBJ1-2, the full variable domain is DSGVTQTPKHLITATGQRVTLRCSPRSGDLSVYWYQQSLDQGLQFLIQYYNGEERAKGNILERFSAQQFPDLHSELNLSSLELGDSALYFCASSENPFPGQGTPTFGSGTRLTVV.

This clonotype occurred many times. This chain uses TRBV5-1 with TRBJ2-1; 7 nucleotides line up with TRBD2. Per germline, CDR1 SGHRS and CDR2 YFSETQ. The CDR3 consists of 16 residues. J was trimmed by 5 bases and V by 4 bases; bases with no gene match: 12. Here the CDR3 DNA reads TGCGCCAGCAGCCCCCTTCGTGGGGGGGAAAACAATGAGCAGTTCTTC. Its protein is CASSPLRGGENNEQFF.

As for this clonotype: One base away lies a much larger clone, so this may be a sequencing read error. This chain uses TRBV4-2 with TRBJ2-7, with a tentative D call TRBD2 (5 bases). Trimming left V 1 base short and J 2 bases short, with 12 bases between. The CDR3 has 15 amino acids. Per germline, CDR1 LGHNA and CDR2 YNFKEQ. This chain's CDR3 is CASSQGPGKPYEQYF. The CDR3 DNA reads TGTGCCAGCAGCCAAGGCCCCGGGAAGCCCTACGAGCAGTACTTC.

The table lists this clonotype with many counts. The genes are TRBV4-3 and TRBJ2-7; TRBD1 matches at 8 bases. This CDR3 comprises 17 residues. V was clipped by 1 base and J by 3 bases; unmatched bases: 11. CDR1 and CDR2 from the germline V gene are LGHNA and YSLEER. The CDR3 nucleotides are TGCGCCAGCAGCCAAGCGCTTCCGGGACAGGCCATCTACGAGCAGTACTTC. Translating it yields CASSQALPGQAIYEQYF.

This clonotype was counted many times. This chain joins TRBV7-2 and TRBJ2-3; 9 bases are shared with TRBD2. Looked up from germline, CDR1 is SGHTA and CDR2 is FQGNSA. The CDR3 covers 15 residues. The V gene end was trimmed by 2 bases and the J gene end by 6 bases; junction bases not matched to a gene: 6. This CDR3 reads CASSLRASGKDTQYF. The DNA for the CDR3 is TGTGCCAGCAGCTTAAGGGCTAGCGGGAAGGATACGCAGTATTTT.

This sequence joins TRBV7-2 and TRBJ2-5; TRBD2 might be the D (5 bases). This CDR3 has 11 residues. Trimming took 8 bases from V and 4 from J, leaving 8 bases between them. CDR1 SGHTA and CDR2 FQGNSA come from the germline V gene. The CDR3 here is CASRLAETQYF. The CDR3, as DNA: TGTGCCAGCCGTCTAGCAGAGACCCAGTACTTC.

This clonotype has more than one count but fewer than ten. This sequence joins TRBV3-1 and TRBJ2-7, with 9 bases aligning to TRBD2. The CDR3 has 15 amino acids. V dropped 3 bases and J dropped 5; count of bases not matched to a gene: 8. Germline V gene data show CDR1 as LGHDT and CDR2 as YNNKEL (reference sequence). The CDR3 reads CASSQGAGGHHEQYF. CDR3 bases: TGTGCCAGCAGCCAGGGTGCGGGAGGGCACCACGAGCAGTACTTC.

The CDR3 region is CASSSRTATYEQYF. In DNA, the CDR3 is TGTGCCAGCAGCTCTCGGACAGCCACCTACGAGCAGTACTTC. V and J are TRBV5-6 and TRBJ2-7; possible D gene TRBD1, 6 bases. The germline V gene has CDR1 SGHDT and CDR2 YYEEEE. The ends were cut back, 3 bases at V and 2 bases at J, with 12 bases in the middle. The CDR3 is 14 residues long.

This clonotype was counted at least ten times. The CDR3: CASSYGTETQPQHF. In nucleotides, the CDR3 is TGTGCCAGCAGTTACGGGACAGAGACTCAGCCCCAGCATTTT. The J gene is TRBJ1-5, the V gene TRBV6-5, with 7 bases fitting TRBD1. The CDR3 runs 14 residues. The junction had 4 bases not matched to a gene; V was cut back by 2 bases and J by 6 bases. Germline lookup yields CDR1 MNHEY and CDR2 SVGAGI.

This clonotype occurred many times. The rearrangement uses TRBV12-3 or TRBV12-4 and TRBJ2-6, with TRBD1 as a possible D gene (5 bases). The CDR3 extends over 16 amino acids. V was shortened by 7 bases and J by 2 bases, with 15 bases between the two germline ends. The CDR3, as DNA: TGTGCCAGCACCCAAATGACAGTACCTGGGGCCAACGTCCTGACTTTC. Translating gives CASTQMTVPGANVLTF.

This clonotype was counted at least ten times. The V gene is TRBV4-3, the J gene TRBJ2-7; no reliable D call. CDR1 and CDR2 (germline): LGHNA, YSLEER. This CDR3 spans 13 amino acids. Trimming stripped 1 base from V and 7 bases from J, with 11 bases between. The CDR3 is CASSQAERREQYF. DNA of the CDR3: TGCGCCAGCAGCCAAGCAGAACGAAGGGAGCAGTACTTC.

This clonotype has a count of ten or more. The chain has TRBV23-1 and TRBJ1-5; 8 bases align to TRBD1. TRBV23-1 is sorted into the ORF group, with uncertain function. J lost 5 bases, V lost 5 bases, and 5 bases had no gene match. CDR3 length: 14 residues. The CDR3 spells CASSDTGGDQPQHF. In DNA, the CDR3 is TGCGCCAGCAGTGATACAGGGGGGGATCAGCCCCAGCATTTT.

This clonotype has at least ten counts. The genes are TRBV6-5 and TRBJ2-2; 8 nucleotides match TRBD2. With 4 bases clipped from V and 7 bases from J, the junction kept 11 bases outside the gene matches. The CDR3 has 16 residues. Per germline, CDR1 MNHEY and CDR2 SVGAGI. CDR3 DNA sequence: TGTGCCAGCAGTTCCCCCGTTCGGAGCGGGAGCGGGGAGCTGTTTTTT. It yields the protein CASSSPVRSGSGELFF.

This clonotype has a count of ten or more. This sequence joins TRBV5-1 and TRBJ1-2; 7 bases align to TRBD1. J lost 4 bases, V lost 1 base, and 13 bases had no gene match. Germline V gives CDR1 SGHRS, CDR2 YFSETQ. CDR3 length: 17 residues. The CDR3: CASSLRNGQVSSYGYTF. CDR3 nucleotide sequence: TGCGCCAGCAGCTTGCGGAACGGACAGGTTTCATCCTATGGCTACACCTTC.

This clonotype was recorded many times. The chain links TRBV20-1 to TRBJ2-7, with 12 bases that match TRBD2. The CDR3 is made up of 16 amino acids. V shed 7 bases and J 1 base; nucleotides not matched to a gene: 11. The germline V gene encodes CDR1 DFQATT and CDR2 SNEGSKA (reference sequence). The CDR3 DNA is TGCAGTGGGACTAGCGGGATCTGGAGACGGTCCTACGAGCAGTACTTC. It specifies CSGTSGIWRRSYEQYF.

This clonotype has at least ten counts. V usage is TRBV14 and J usage is TRBJ2-3; D tentatively reads TRBD1 or TRBD2 (5 bases each). There are 14 residues in the CDR3. Germline V CDR1 and CDR2: SGHDN, FVKESK. The V gene lost 0 bases and the J gene lost 4 bases, with 8 bases spanning the gap. This CDR3 is CASSQEMGPDTQYF. Here the CDR3 DNA reads TGTGCCAGCAGCCAAGAAATGGGACCAGATACGCAGTATTTT.

At least ten counts were recorded for this clonotype. This chain uses TRBV7-2 with TRBJ2-3, with 7 nucleotides matching TRBD2. The germline gives CDR1 SGHTA, CDR2 FQGNSA. The V and J ends lost 1 base and 3 bases, in that order; junction bases with no gene match: 4. This CDR3 has 15 residues. CDR3 in amino acids: CASSLEGAGTDTQYF. CDR3 bases: TGTGCCAGCAGCTTAGAGGGAGCGGGAACAGATACGCAGTATTTT.

This clonotype appeared a few times. Its ends do not fully match the called genes, so a read error is possible. The V and J genes are TRBV7-7 and TRBJ2-1; possible D gene TRBD2, 6 bases. The germline gives CDR1 SSHAT, CDR2 FNYEAQ (reference sequence). CDR3 length: 15 residues. The CDR3 nucleotides are TGTGCCAGCAGCGTAGCGGACCTCTCCTACAATGAGCAGTTCTTC. Amino acid sequence: CASSVADLSYNEQFF.

A few counts support this clonotype. This chain connects TRBV24-1 to TRBJ2-2, with a tentative D call TRBD2 (5 bases). This CDR3 spans 14 amino acids. The germline V and J ends were trimmed by 6 bases and 1 base, with 8 bases remaining between them. Germline values: CDR1 KGHDR, CDR2 SFDVKD. The CDR3 reads CATSPRENTGELFF. The DNA for the CDR3 is TGTGCCACCAGTCCACGGGAGAACACCGGGGAGCTGTTTTTT.

This clonotype was observed at least ten times. The chain combines TRBV15 with TRBJ2-7, with TRBD1 as a possible D gene (5 bases). Trimming took 0 bases from V and 6 from J, leaving 12 bases between them. Germline values: CDR1 LNHNV, CDR2 YYDKDF (reference sequence). There are 14 residues in the CDR3. In nucleotides, the CDR3 is TGTGCCACCAGCAGAGACAGGGTTCAATTCGAGCAGTACTTC. As protein: CATSRDRVQFEQYF.